Presented here are 24 T cell receptor beta chains from one specimen sequenced in a study of blood T cell repertoires in COVID-19. Libraries were prepared by immunoSEQ multiplex PCR; TCRdb keeps only in-frame clonotypes and omits some of them. In the table there are 230,000 or so clones, 85% to 90% of which are singletons. The sequencing sample was made of peripheral blood. The source is a woman between 55 and 75 years old with COVID-19, enrolled during active disease.

The gene calls are TRBV19 and TRBJ1-5, with D perhaps matching TRBD1 (6 bases). Trimming shortened V by 9 bases and J by 0 bases, and 21 bases separated the two germline ends. The CDR3 sequence is 17 residues long. Germline-derived CDR1 and CDR2 are LNHDA and SQIVND (reference sequence). The CDR3 spells CASLAAWGADSNQPQHF. CDR3 DNA sequence: TGTGCCAGCCTAGCGGCATGGGGGGCAGATAGCAATCAGCCCCAGCATTTT.

The V call is TRBV10-3, the J call TRBJ2-7; possibly TRBD1 for D (5 bases). This CDR3 comprises 16 residues. Trimming took 0 bases from V and 5 from J, leaving 17 bases between them. Germline CDR1 reads ENHRY; CDR2 reads SYGVKD. The CDR3 nucleotides read TGTGCCATCAGTGAGTCGGGCAGGGAATTTTACGACGAGCAGTACTTC. It specifies CAISESGREFYDEQYF.

The genes are TRBV18 and TRBJ2-7, with 9 bases lining up with TRBD1. In germline, CDR1 is KGHSH, CDR2 LQKENI. The ends lost 4 bases at V and 4 bases at J; junction bases unmatched: 2. The CDR3 runs to 13 residues. The CDR3 DNA reads TGTGCCAGCTCACAAGGGACAGGGTACGAGCAGTACTTC. Translation gives CASSQGTGYEQYF.

This sequence joins TRBV7-2 and TRBJ2-1; D is unresolved. The CDR3 consists of 14 residues. V was clipped by 3 bases and J by 0 bases, with 6 bases between them. The germline CDR1 and CDR2 sequences are SGHTA and FQGNSA. CDR3 DNA: TGTGCCAGCAGCTTTAGAAGCTCCTACAATGAGCAGTTCTTC. Protein product: CASSFRSSYNEQFF.

The rearrangement joins TRBV5-5 to TRBJ1-1; TRBD1 is a possible D gene (5 bases). The CDR3 has 16 amino acids. From germline, CDR1 is SGHKS and CDR2 YYEKEE (reference sequence). Deletions cut 1 base from V and 0 bases from J, with 13 bases between. CDR3: CASSLPLGGVNTEAFF. CDR3 in DNA: TGTGCCAGCAGCTTGCCCCTCGGGGGGGTGAACACTGAAGCTTTCTTT.

The genes are TRBV18 and TRBJ1-1, with D perhaps TRBD1 (5 bases). V lost 4 bases, J lost 0 bases, and 6 bases lay in between. Germline CDR1 KGHSH, CDR2 LQKENI. This CDR3 is 13 amino acids long. The DNA for the CDR3 is TGTGCCAGCTCACAGGGGATGAACACTGAAGCTTTCTTT. Translating gives CASSQGMNTEAFF.

The chain combines TRBV4-2 with TRBJ1-6; 10 bases agree with TRBD1. Losses at the gene ends were 3 bases for V and 1 base for J; bases not matched to a gene: 15. CDR3 size: 21 residues. Germline CDR1 LGHNA, CDR2 YNFKEQ. The CDR3 region is CASSQRDRGDLLTSYNSPLHF. The CDR3 nucleotides read TGTGCCAGCAGCCAGAGGGACAGGGGAGACCTACTTACGTCCTATAATTCACCCCTCCACTTT.

The chain employs TRBV4-2 and TRBJ2-5, with 7 nucleotides matching TRBD1. Germline loops: CDR1 LGHNA, CDR2 YNFKEQ. The CDR3 loop spans 14 amino acids. The V segment lost 4 bases and the J segment 1 base; nucleotides outside the gene matches: 3. In DNA form, the CDR3 reads TGTGCCAGCAGCCCGGGGACAGCCCAAGAGACCCAGTACTTC. This gives the protein CASSPGTAQETQYF.

The chain combines TRBV2 with TRBJ1-4, with 7 bases matching TRBD1. V dropped 6 bases and J dropped 8; count of bases not matched to a gene: 12. This CDR3 has 15 residues. Looked up from germline, CDR1 is SNHLY and CDR2 is FYNNEI. CDR3 DNA sequence: TGTGCCAGCAGCCCCCGACAGGGACGGATCGAAAAACTGTTTTTT. Its protein product is CASSPRQGRIEKLFF.

The chain carries TRBV5-4 and TRBJ2-5; 8 bases are shared with TRBD2. Germline-derived CDR1 and CDR2 are SGHNT and YYREEE (reference sequence). CDR3 size: 14 residues. J lost 5 bases, V lost 1 base, and 4 bases had no gene match. This chain's CDR3 is CASSLLAGKETQYF. Written as DNA, the CDR3 is TGTGCCAGCAGCTTGCTAGCGGGCAAGGAGACCCAGTACTTC.

V and J are TRBV29-1 and TRBJ1-2; D not certain. Germline V gene sequence: CDR1 SQVTM, CDR2 ANQGSEA. V shed 5 bases and J shed 3 bases, with 16 bases lying between them. The CDR3 is 14 residues long. The CDR3 is CSVPTTSKDYGYTF. The CDR3 nucleotides are TGCAGCGTTCCAACGACAAGTAAGGACTATGGCTACACCTTC.

V gene TRBV6-1 combines with J gene TRBJ2-7; D ambiguous. The CDR3 is made up of 14 amino acids. CDR1 is MNHNS and CDR2 is SASEGT in the germline V gene. Between the trimmed V and J ends, which lost 2 bases and 0 bases, there was a span of 8 bases. The CDR3 is CASSEPAFSYEQYF. The DNA for the CDR3 is TGTGCCAGCAGTGAACCCGCGTTCTCCTACGAGCAGTACTTC.

The chain's CDR3 is CSVVGGGGYTF. CDR3 nucleotide sequence: TGCAGCGTTGTAGGGGGCGGGGGCTACACCTTC. This chain links TRBV29-1 with TRBJ1-2; TRBD1 agrees at 7 bases. From germline, CDR1 is SQVTM and CDR2 ANQGSEA. V shed 4 bases and J 8 bases; nucleotides not matched to a gene: 4. The CDR3 has 11 residues.

This chain uses TRBV5-6 with TRBJ2-3; 9 bases are a match to TRBD1. Germline V gene lookup returns CDR1 SGHDT and CDR2 YYEEEE. The CDR3 spans 15 residues. V lost 4 bases, J lost 2 bases, and 5 bases stayed unmatched. CDR3 residues: CASSHRTGDTDTQYF. CDR3 DNA: TGTGCCAGCAGCCACAGGACAGGGGACACAGATACGCAGTATTTT.

The rearrangement uses TRBV6-4 and TRBJ1-5, with unresolved D. The germline V gene encodes CDR1 MRHNA and CDR2 SNTAGT. Trimming cost V 2 bases and J 4 bases, with 6 bases left between them. The CDR3 is 13 amino acids. The CDR3 spells CASSDEVNQPQHF. Here the CDR3 DNA reads TGTGCCAGCAGTGACGAGGTTAATCAGCCCCAGCATTTT.

The V call is TRBV9, the J call TRBJ1-6; no clear D. Trimming cost V 0 bases and J 8 bases, with 9 bases left between them. The CDR3 length is 14 residues. CDR1 and CDR2 (germline): SGDLS, YYNGEE. The CDR3 spells CASSVDSVDSPLHF. The CDR3 region has the DNA TGTGCCAGCAGCGTAGACTCCGTGGATTCACCCCTCCACTTT. Full variable domain (missing parts from reference TRBV9 and TRBJ1-6): DSGVTQTPKHLITATGQRVTLRCSPRSGDLSVYWYQQSLDQGLQFLIQYYNGEERAKGNILERFSAQQFPDLHSELNLSSLELGDSALYFCASSVDSVDSPLHFGNGTRLTVT.

The rearrangement links TRBV2 to TRBJ2-3; D call uncertain. The germline V gene has CDR1 SNHLY and CDR2 FYNNEI. V lost 3 bases and J 1 base, leaving 11 bases between the germline ends. CDR3 length equals 15 residues. The CDR3 nucleotides read TGTGCCAGCAGTGAGATAGCTGCCCGCACAGATACGCAGTATTTT. It yields the protein CASSEIAARTDTQYF. The variable domain in full, with the rest retrieved from reference TRBV2 and TRBJ2-3, is EPEVTQTPSHQVTQMGQEVILRCVPISNHLYFYWYRQILGQKVEFLVSFYNNEISEKSEIFDDQFSVERPDGSNFTLKIRSTKLEDSAMYFCASSEIAARTDTQYFGPGTRLTVL.

The chain uses TRBV19 and TRBJ1-2; 12 nucleotides agree with TRBD1. Losses at the gene ends were 8 bases for V and 4 bases for J; bases not matched to a gene: 11. CDR1 LNHDA and CDR2 SQIVND come from the germline V gene (reference sequence). CDR3 length: 16 residues. CDR3 sequence reads: CASAPRDRGRPYGYTF. The CDR3 bases are TGTGCCAGTGCCCCACGGGACAGGGGGCGCCCCTATGGCTACACCTTC.

The chain recombines TRBV6-6 with TRBJ1-2, with TRBD1 identical over 8 bases. The CDR3 has 14 residues. V trimming: 5 bases; J trimming: 4 bases; junction bases outside the gene matches: 6. In germline, CDR1 is MNHNY, CDR2 SVGAGI (reference sequence). CDR3 sequence reads: CASSDDRGSYGYTF. The CDR3 coding sequence is TGTGCCAGCAGTGACGACAGGGGATCCTATGGCTACACCTTC.

This clone was picked up a small number of times. This chain uses TRBV27 with TRBJ1-2, with 7 bases aligning to TRBD1. CDR3 length: 14 amino acids. Germline V gene data show CDR1 as MNHEY and CDR2 as SMNVEV (reference sequence). V lost 5 bases to trimming and J lost 4 bases; unmatched junction nucleotides: 7. The CDR3 here is CASSGKTGSYGYTF. The DNA for the CDR3 is TGTGCCAGCAGTGGTAAGACAGGGAGCTATGGCTACACCTTC.

The CDR3 nucleotides are TGTGCCAGCAGCTTAGGGTTAGCGGGGGGCGATGAGCAGTTCTTC. Translated, it gives CASSLGLAGGDEQFF. The chain is built from TRBV11-2 and TRBJ2-1, with TRBD2 matching 10 bases. The CDR3 loop spans 15 amino acids. CDR1 and CDR2 from the germline V gene are SGHAT and FQNNGV. After removal of 1 base from V and 8 bases from J, the junction contained 5 bases not matched to a gene.

The table lists this clone with a count of one. The chain uses TRBV27 and TRBJ1-2; D unresolved. The germline gives CDR1 MNHEY, CDR2 SMNVEV (reference sequence). This CDR3 spans 15 amino acids. Trimming took 2 bases from V and 0 from J, leaving 10 bases between them. As DNA, the CDR3 is TGTGCCAGCAGTTTAGGGAGGGCAGCTAACTATGGCTACACCTTC. Encoded protein: CASSLGRAANYGYTF.

The genes are TRBV6-5 and TRBJ1-2; the D gene is possibly TRBD1 (5 bases). The germline V gene encodes CDR1 MNHEY and CDR2 SVGAGI. Trimming cost V 0 bases and J 4 bases, with 15 bases left between them. CDR3 size: 16 residues. CDR3 nucleotide sequence: TGTGCCAGCAGTTACTCGAGTCCACAGGAAGGCTATGGCTACACCTTC. This encodes CASSYSSPQEGYGYTF.

The rearrangement joins TRBV9 to TRBJ1-4; D is ambiguous. V shed 4 bases and J shed 0 bases, with 16 bases lying between them. The CDR3 is 17 residues long. Germline CDR1 reads SGDLS; CDR2 reads YYNGEE. The CDR3 loop reads CASSPGWGVPTNEKLFF. The CDR3 DNA sequence: TGTGCCAGCAGCCCCGGCTGGGGAGTTCCAACTAATGAAAAACTGTTTTTT.